This T cell receptor (beta chain) was profiled in a study of blood T cell repertoires in COVID-19. Sequencing was performed with immunoSEQ multiplex PCR; in TCRdb, only in-frame clones are kept and a portion is missing. The sample gives under 170,000 clones, 80% to 90% of which show up once; under 3.5% is in the top ten. Germline assignment: CDR1 SQVTM and CDR2 ANQGSEA. V lost 3 bases to trimming and J lost 4 bases; unmatched junction nucleotides: 5. The CDR3 sequence is 13 residues long. The material sequenced was peripheral blood. This receptor was obtained from a man in his 70s with acute or convalescent COVID-19. This chain joins TRBV29-1 and TRBJ1-1; 7 bases match TRBD1. CDR3 in DNA: TGCAGCGTTGAGGCTACAGGGGTCACTGAAGCTTTCTTT. Amino acid sequence: CSVEATGVTEAFF. The variable domain in full, completed from reference TRBV29-1 and TRBJ1-1, reads SAVISQKPSRDICQRGTSLTIQCQVDSQVTMMFWYRQQPGQSLTLIATANQGSEATYESGFVIDKFPISRPNLTFSTLTVSNMSPEDSSIYLCSVEATGVTEAFFGQGTRLTVV.